The clone carrying this T cell receptor beta chain was recorded many times. MiXCR, applied by TCRdb to the 5' RACE reads, yields one record per CDR3 protein. Of some 190,000 distinct CDR3 sequences detected, 15% appear once; the ten largest clones hold over 35%. This specimen comes from a study of identical twins. V lost 0 bases and J 2 bases, leaving 6 bases between the germline ends. CDR1 is SGHRS, CDR2 YFSETQ, per germline. CDR3 size: 13 residues. In addition, the sample was reused for a study of T cells expressing NK-cell markers.

J is TRBJ2-7 and V is TRBV5-1, with D possibly matching TRBD1 (5 bases). The TCR originated in a woman between 18 and 30 years old in good health. Source material: CD8+ T cells sorted from blood. CDR3 in amino acids: CASSLEGPYEQYF. CDR3 nucleotides: TGCGCCAGCAGCTTGGAGGGGCCCTACGAGCAGTACTTC.